The subject of this entry is one T cell receptor (beta chain). This entry comes from a study of regulatory T cells in long-lasting Graves disease. This CDR3 region has 12 residues. CDR1 and CDR2 (germline): LNHDA, SQIVND (reference sequence). The ends lost 7 bases at V and 7 bases at J; junction bases unmatched: 3. Researchers made TCR beta libraries by using iRepertoire HTBI primers and running Arm-PCR on CDR3 regions. MiXCR, run by TCRdb on the multiplex PCR reads, gives a single entry per CDR3 protein. The data show about 530,000 distinct CDR3 sequences, with roughly 15% seen just once and approximately 25% held by the top ten. Time point denoted: newly diagnosed GD, antithyroid drugs for less than 3 months. The TCR library was made from RNA that had been extracted from PBMCs in TRIzol. Separately, the same data were catalogued under a study of T cells in Graves' hyperthyroidism and ophthalmopathy. That study adds: Primed by the HTBI set, a first-round RT-PCR was run on the TCR CDR3.

The chain joins TRBV19 to TRBJ1-2, with TRBD1 identical over 10 bases. This receptor was taken from a woman aged 40 to 65 with Graves disease. The sequences come from peripheral blood mononuclear cells (PBMCs), collected at new diagnosis, from a patient treated with antithyroid drugs. The CDR3, as DNA: TGTGCCAGTACGACAGGGGGCAGTGGCTACACCTTC. This translates into CASTTGGSGYTF.